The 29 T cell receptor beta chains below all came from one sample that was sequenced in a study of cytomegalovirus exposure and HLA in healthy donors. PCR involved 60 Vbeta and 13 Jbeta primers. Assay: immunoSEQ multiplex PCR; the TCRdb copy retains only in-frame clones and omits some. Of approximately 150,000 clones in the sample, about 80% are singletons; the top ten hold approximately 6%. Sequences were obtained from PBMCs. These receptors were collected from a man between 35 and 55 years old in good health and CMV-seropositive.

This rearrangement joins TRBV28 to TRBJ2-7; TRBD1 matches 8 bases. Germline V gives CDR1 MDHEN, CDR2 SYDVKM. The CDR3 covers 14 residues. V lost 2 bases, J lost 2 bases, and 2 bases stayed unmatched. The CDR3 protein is CASSLTGGPYEQYF. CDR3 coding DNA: TGTGCCAGCAGTTTAACAGGGGGGCCCTACGAGCAGTACTTC.

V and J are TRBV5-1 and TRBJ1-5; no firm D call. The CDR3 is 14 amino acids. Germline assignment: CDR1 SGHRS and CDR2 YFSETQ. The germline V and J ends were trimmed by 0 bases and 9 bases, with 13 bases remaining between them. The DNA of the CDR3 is TGCGCCAGCAGCTTGGCAGGTGATGCAGGGCCCCAGCATTTT. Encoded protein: CASSLAGDAGPQHF.

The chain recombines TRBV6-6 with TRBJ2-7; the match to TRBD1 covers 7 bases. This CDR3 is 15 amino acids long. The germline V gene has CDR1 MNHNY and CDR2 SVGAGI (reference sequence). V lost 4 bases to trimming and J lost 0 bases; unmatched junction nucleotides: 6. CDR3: CASSSTGEPSYEQYF. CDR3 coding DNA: TGTGCCAGCAGTTCAACAGGGGAACCCTCCTACGAGCAGTACTTC.

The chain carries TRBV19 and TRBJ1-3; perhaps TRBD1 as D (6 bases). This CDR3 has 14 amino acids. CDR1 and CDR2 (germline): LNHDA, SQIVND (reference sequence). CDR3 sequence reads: CGTAPGGPGNTIYF. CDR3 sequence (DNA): TGTGGGACAGCCCCGGGGGGGCCGGGAAACACCATATATTTT. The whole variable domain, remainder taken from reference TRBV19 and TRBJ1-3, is DGGITQSPKYLFRKEGQNVTLSCEQNLNHDAMYWYRQDPGQGLRLIYYSQIVNDFQKGDIAEGYSVSREKKESFPLTVTSAQKNPTAFYLCGTAPGGPGNTIYFGEGSWLTVV.

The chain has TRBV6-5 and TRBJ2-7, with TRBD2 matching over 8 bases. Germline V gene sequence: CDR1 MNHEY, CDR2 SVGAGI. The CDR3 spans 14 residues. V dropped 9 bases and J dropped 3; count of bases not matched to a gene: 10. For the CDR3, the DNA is TGTGCCAGTTCTCGGGGGGGCGATCTCTACGAGCAGTACTTC. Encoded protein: CASSRGGDLYEQYF.

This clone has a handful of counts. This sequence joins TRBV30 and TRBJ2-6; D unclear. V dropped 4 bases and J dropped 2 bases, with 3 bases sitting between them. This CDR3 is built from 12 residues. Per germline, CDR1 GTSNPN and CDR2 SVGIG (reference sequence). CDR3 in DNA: TGTGCCTGGACAGCTGGGGCCAACGTCCTGACTTTC. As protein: CAWTAGANVLTF. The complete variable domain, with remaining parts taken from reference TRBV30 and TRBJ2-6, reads SQTIHQWPATLVQPVGSPLSLECTVEGTSNPNLYWYRQAAGRGLQLLFYSVGIGQISSEVPQNLSASRPQDRQFILSSKKLLLSDSGFYLCAWTAGANVLTFGAGSRLTVL.

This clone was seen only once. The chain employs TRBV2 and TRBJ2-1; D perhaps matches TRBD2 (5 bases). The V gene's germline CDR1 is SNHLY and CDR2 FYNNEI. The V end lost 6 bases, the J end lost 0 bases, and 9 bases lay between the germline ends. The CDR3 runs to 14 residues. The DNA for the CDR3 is TGTGCCAGCAGGGAGGCCAGCTCCTACAATGAGCAGTTCTTC. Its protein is CASREASSYNEQFF.

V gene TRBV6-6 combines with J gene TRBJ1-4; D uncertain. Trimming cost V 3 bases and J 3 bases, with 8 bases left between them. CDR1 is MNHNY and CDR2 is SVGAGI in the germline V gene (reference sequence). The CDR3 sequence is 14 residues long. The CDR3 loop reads CASSYLEANEKLFF. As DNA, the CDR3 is TGTGCCAGCAGTTATCTGGAGGCTAATGAAAAACTGTTTTTT.

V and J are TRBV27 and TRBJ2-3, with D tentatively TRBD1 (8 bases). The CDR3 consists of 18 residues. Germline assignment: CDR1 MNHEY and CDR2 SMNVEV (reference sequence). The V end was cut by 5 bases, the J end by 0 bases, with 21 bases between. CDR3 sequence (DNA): TGTGCCAGCAGTATACAGGGGGGTAGCGGGTTTAGCACAGATACGCAGTATTTT. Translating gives CASSIQGGSGFSTDTQYF.

The CDR3 bases are TGTGCCAGCAGCTTATCAGCAGCTAGCGGGAAGTACAATGAGCAGTTCTTC. It specifies CASSLSAASGKYNEQFF. The chain couples TRBV7-2 to TRBJ2-1; 9 bases are shared with TRBD2. CDR3 size: 17 residues. V trimming: 2 bases; J trimming: 4 bases; junction bases outside the gene matches: 9. Per germline, CDR1 SGHTA and CDR2 FQGNSA. Supplemented by reference TRBV7-2 and TRBJ2-1, the full variable domain reads GAGVSQSPSNKVTEKGKDVELRCDPISGHTALYWYRQSLGQGLEFLIYFQGNSAPDKSGLPSDRFSAERTGGSVSTLTIQRTQQEDSAVYLCASSLSAASGKYNEQFFGPGTRLTVL.

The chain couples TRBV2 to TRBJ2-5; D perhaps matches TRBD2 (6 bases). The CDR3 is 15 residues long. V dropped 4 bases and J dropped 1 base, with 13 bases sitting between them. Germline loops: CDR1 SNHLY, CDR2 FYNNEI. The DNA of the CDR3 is TGTGCCAGCAGTGGCATGACTAGTACCCAAGAGACCCAGTACTTC. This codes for CASSGMTSTQETQYF.

The chain's CDR3 is CASSFTPGNTEAFF. The CDR3 coding sequence is TGTGCCAGCAGCTTCACTCCGGGGAACACTGAAGCTTTCTTT. The chain is built from TRBV7-3 and TRBJ1-1, with D uncertain. V was shortened by 3 bases and J by 1 base, with 9 bases between the two germline ends. CDR1 is SGHTA and CDR2 is FQGTGA in the germline V gene. The CDR3 loop spans 14 amino acids.

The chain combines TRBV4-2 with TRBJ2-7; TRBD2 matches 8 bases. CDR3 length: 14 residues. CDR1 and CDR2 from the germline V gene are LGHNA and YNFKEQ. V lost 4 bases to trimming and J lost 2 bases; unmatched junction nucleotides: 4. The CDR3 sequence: CASSLSGATYEQYF. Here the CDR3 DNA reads TGTGCCAGCAGCCTTAGCGGGGCTACCTACGAGCAGTACTTC.

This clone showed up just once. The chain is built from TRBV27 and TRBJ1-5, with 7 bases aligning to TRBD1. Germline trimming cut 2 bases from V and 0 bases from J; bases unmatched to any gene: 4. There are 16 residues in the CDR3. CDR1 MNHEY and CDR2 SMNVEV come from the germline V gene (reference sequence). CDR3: CASSLGTVHSNQPQHF. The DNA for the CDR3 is TGTGCCAGCAGTTTAGGGACAGTTCATAGCAATCAGCCCCAGCATTTT.

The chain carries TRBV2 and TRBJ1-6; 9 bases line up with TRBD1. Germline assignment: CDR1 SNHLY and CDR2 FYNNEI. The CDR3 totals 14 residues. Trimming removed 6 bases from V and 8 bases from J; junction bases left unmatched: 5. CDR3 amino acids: CASSAQGADSPLHF. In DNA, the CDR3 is TGTGCCAGCAGCGCACAGGGGGCCGATTCACCCCTCCACTTT.

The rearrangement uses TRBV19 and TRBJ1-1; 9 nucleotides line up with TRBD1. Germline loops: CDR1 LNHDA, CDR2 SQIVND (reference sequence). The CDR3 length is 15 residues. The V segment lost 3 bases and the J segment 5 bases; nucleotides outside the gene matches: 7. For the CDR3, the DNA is TGTGCCAGTAGTATGTGGAACAGGGGGCCGACTGAAGCTTTCTTT. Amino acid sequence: CASSMWNRGPTEAFF.

CDR3 in amino acids: CASSSISGTIYF. The CDR3 DNA is TGTGCCAGCAGTTCAATATCCGGGACCATATATTTT. The chain has TRBV28 and TRBJ1-3; D remains ambiguous. Between the trimmed V and J ends, which lost 4 bases and 10 bases, there was a span of 11 bases. The CDR3 consists of 12 residues. CDR1 and CDR2 (germline): MDHEN, SYDVKM. Based on the CDR3 plus reference TRBV28 and TRBJ1-3, the full variable domain is DVKVTQSSRYLVKRTGEKVFLECVQDMDHENMFWYRQDPGLGLRLIYFSYDVKMKEKGDIPEGYSVSREKKERFSLILESASTNQTSMYLCASSSISGTIYFGEGSWLTVV.

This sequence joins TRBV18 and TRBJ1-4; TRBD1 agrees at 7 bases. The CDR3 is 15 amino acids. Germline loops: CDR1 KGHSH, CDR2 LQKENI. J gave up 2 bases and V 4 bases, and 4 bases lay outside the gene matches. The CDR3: CASSLPGQTNEKLFF. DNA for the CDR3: TGTGCCAGCTCACTACCGGGACAGACTAATGAAAAACTGTTTTTT.

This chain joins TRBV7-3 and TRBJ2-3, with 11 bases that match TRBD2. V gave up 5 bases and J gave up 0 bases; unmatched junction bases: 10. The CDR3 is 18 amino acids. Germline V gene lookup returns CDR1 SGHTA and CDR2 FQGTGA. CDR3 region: CASSPQGLAVTSTDTQYF. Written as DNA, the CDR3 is TGTGCCAGCAGCCCCCAGGGACTAGCGGTTACTAGCACAGATACGCAGTATTTT.

This CDR3 reads CASSLRDRDYEQYF. CDR3 bases: TGTGCCAGTAGCCTCCGGGACAGGGACTACGAGCAGTACTTC. V is TRBV19 and J is TRBJ2-7; TRBD1 aligns across 9 bases. V shed 6 bases, J shed 3 bases, and the junction held 6 bases outside the gene matches. The V gene's germline CDR1 is LNHDA and CDR2 SQIVND (reference sequence). The length of the CDR3 is 14 residues.

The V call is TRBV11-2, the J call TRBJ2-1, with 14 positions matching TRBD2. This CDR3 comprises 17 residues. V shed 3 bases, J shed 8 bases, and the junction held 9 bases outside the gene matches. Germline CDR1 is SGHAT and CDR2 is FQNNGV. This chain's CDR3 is CASSLLGTSGSLDEQFF. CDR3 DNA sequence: TGTGCCAGCAGCTTGTTAGGGACTAGCGGGAGTTTAGATGAGCAGTTCTTC. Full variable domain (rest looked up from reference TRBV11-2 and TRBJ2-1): EAGVAQSPRYKIIEKRQSVAFWCNPISGHATLYWYQQILGQGPKLLIQFQNNGVVDDSQLPKDRFSAERLKGVDSTLKIQPAKLEDSAVYLCASSLLGTSGSLDEQFFGPGTRLTVL.

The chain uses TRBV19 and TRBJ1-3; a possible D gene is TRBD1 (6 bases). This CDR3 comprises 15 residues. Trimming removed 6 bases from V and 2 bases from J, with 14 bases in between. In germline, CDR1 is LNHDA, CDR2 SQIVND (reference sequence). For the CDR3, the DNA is TGTGCCAGTAGCCTCATCACAGGGCCTGGAAACACCATATATTTT. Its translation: CASSLITGPGNTIYF.

CDR3 in amino acids: CASRGGTGSSYNEQFF. The CDR3 nucleotides read TGCGCCAGCAGGGGGGGGACAGGGAGCTCCTACAATGAGCAGTTCTTC. The chain links TRBV5-1 to TRBJ2-1; 9 bases line up with TRBD1. The germline V gene encodes CDR1 SGHRS and CDR2 YFSETQ. The CDR3 is 16 residues long. Germline trimming cut 5 bases from V and 0 bases from J; bases unmatched to any gene: 6.

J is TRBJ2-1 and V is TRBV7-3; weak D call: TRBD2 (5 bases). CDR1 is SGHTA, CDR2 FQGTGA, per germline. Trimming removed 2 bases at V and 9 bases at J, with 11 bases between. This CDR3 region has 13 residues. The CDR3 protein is CASSLGVGGEQFF. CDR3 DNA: TGTGCCAGCAGCTTAGGGGTCGGAGGTGAGCAGTTCTTC.

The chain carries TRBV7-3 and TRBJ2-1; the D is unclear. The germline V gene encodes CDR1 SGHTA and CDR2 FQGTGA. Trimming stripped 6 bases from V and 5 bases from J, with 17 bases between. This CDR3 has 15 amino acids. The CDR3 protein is CASSLSPESHNEQFF. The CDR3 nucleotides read TGTGCCAGCAGTCTTAGCCCGGAGTCCCACAATGAGCAGTTCTTC.

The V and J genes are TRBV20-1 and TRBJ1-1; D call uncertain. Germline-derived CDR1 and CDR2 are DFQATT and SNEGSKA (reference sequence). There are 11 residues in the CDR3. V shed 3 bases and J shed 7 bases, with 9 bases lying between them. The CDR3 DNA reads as TGCAGTGCTAGTCCCAGTCGTGAAGCTTTCTTT. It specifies CSASPSREAFF.

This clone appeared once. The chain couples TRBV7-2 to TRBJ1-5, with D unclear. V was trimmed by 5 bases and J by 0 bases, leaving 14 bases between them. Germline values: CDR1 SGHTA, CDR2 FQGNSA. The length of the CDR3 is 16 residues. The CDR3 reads CASSPFARVSNQPQHF. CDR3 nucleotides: TGTGCCAGCAGCCCATTTGCTCGGGTTAGCAATCAGCCCCAGCATTTT.

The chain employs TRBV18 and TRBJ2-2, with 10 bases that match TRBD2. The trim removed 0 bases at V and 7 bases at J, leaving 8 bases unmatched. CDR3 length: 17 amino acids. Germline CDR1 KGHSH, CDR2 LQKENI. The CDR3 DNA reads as TGTGCCAGCTCACCACCCGGGGGACTAGCGAGGGACGGGGAGCTGTTTTTT. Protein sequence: CASSPPGGLARDGELFF.

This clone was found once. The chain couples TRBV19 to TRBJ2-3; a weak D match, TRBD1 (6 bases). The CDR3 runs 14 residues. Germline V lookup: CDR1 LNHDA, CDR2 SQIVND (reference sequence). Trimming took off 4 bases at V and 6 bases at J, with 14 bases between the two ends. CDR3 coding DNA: TGTGCCAGTAGTAAGGTGGGGGCAGTGGATACGCAGTATTTT. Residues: CASSKVGAVDTQYF. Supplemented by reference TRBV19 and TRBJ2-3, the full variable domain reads DGGITQSPKYLFRKEGQNVTLSCEQNLNHDAMYWYRQDPGQGLRLIYYSQIVNDFQKGDIAEGYSVSREKKESFPLTVTSAQKNPTAFYLCASSKVGAVDTQYFGPGTRLTVL.